This TCR beta chain was captured in a study of blood T cell repertoires in COVID-19. As for the study in general: The United States, Italy and Spain provided the acute and convalescent COVID-19 samples. T cells, B-cell-depleted T cells, or PBMCs supplied cDNA or gDNA.

In the authors' methods: Nucleated cell counts were estimated from reference gene primer amplification. Sequencing was performed with immunoSEQ multiplex PCR; in TCRdb, only in-frame clones are kept and a portion is missing. That table supplies the V and J calls and clone size; D and trimming were determined from the DNA. The sample gives 40,000 or so clones, 86% of which show up once; 7% to 9% is in the top ten. J was trimmed by 2 bases and V by 1 base; bases with no gene match: 10. The CDR3 is made up of 17 amino acids. CDR1 is LGHDT and CDR2 is YNNKEL in the germline V gene (reference sequence). V and J are TRBV3-1 (or the pseudogene TRBV3-2) and TRBJ2-5, with 7 bases fitting TRBD1. The sample consisted of peripheral blood. The receptor's source is a man aged 55 to 70 with active COVID-19. Here the CDR3 reads CASSQAPGQITQETQYF. In DNA form, the CDR3 reads TGTGCCAGCAGCCAAGCGCCGGGACAGATAACTCAAGAGACCCAGTACTTC.